This T cell receptor (beta chain) appears in the sequencing data of a study of blood T cell repertoires in COVID-19. Sequenced by immunoSEQ multiplex PCR; TCRdb stores in-frame clones only, minus some. The sample carries 100,000 or so clones, around 90% recorded once. The junction had 6 bases not matched to a gene; V was cut back by 5 bases and J by 4 bases. The CDR3 covers 14 residues. Germline CDR1 reads LNHDA; CDR2 reads SQIVND (reference sequence). This TCR came from a woman aged 60-70 years with acute or convalescent COVID-19. The sequenced material came from peripheral blood. The chain employs TRBV19 and TRBJ1-1; TRBD1 matches 8 bases. CDR3 residues: CASSSGQGGTEAFF. The CDR3 nucleotides read TGTGCCAGTAGTTCCGGACAGGGCGGCACTGAAGCTTTCTTT.